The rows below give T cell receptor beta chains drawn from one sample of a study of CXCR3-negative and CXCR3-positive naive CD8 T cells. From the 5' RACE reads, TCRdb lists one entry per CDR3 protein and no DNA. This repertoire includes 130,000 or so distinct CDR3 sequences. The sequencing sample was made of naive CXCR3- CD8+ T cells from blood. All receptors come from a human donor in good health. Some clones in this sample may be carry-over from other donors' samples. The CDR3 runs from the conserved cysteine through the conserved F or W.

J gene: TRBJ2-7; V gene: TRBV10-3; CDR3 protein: CAISESGGEEQYF
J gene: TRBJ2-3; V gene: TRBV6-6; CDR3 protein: CASRHSLAVTDTQYF
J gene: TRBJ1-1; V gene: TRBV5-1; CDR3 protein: CASSLVEGSTEAFF
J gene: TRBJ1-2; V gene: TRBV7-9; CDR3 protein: CASSLVATGANYGYTF
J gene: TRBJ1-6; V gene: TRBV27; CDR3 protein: CASRVSSHNSPLHF
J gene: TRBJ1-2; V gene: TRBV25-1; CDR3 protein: CASSGLRAGDPNYGYTF
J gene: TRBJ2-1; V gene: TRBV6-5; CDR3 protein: CASRSTGGYNEQFF
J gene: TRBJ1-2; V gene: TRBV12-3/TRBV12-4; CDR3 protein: CASSSWDRGLDYGYTF
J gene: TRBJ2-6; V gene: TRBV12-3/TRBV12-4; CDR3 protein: CASSPEGQGTSGANVLTF
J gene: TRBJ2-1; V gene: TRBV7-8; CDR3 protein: CASSVPGTSVVNEQYF
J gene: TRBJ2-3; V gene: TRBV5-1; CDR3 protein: CASSVKSDTQYF
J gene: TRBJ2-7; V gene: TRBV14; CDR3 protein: CASSQTAQGYEQYF
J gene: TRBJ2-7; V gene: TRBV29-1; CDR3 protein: CSVIVSYEQYF
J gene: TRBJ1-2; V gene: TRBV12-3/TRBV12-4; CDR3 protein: CASSFSGQIRNGYTF
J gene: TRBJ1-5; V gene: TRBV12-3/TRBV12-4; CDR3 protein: CASTVGQNQPQHF
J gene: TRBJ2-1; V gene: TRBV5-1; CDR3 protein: CASSLFFGSEQFF